This entry lists 21 T cell receptor beta chains sequenced from one sample in a study of T cells after yellow fever vaccination. Each CDR3 protein is one row after TCRdb ran MiXCR on the 5' RACE reads. Here the sample spans some 420,000 distinct CDR3 sequences, around 19% being singletons. The sequencing used PBMCs, collected before the yellow fever booster vaccination. The receptor set was obtained from a man aged 18 to 30 who received the YFV17D yellow fever vaccine.

V gene TRBV18 combines with J gene TRBJ2-3, with D perhaps matching TRBD1 or TRBD2 (5 bases each). The V gene's germline CDR1 is KGHSH and CDR2 LQKENI. This CDR3 is built from 15 residues. The V gene lost 0 bases and the J gene lost 0 bases, with 7 bases spanning the gap. The CDR3 region is CASSPPGPSTDTQYF. In DNA form, the CDR3 reads TGTGCCAGCTCACCACCGGGACCCAGCACAGATACGCAGTATTTT.

The rearrangement uses TRBV20-1 and TRBJ1-1; 8 nucleotides align to TRBD1. The V gene's germline CDR1 is DFQATT and CDR2 SNEGSKA (reference sequence). The CDR3 consists of 15 residues. V shed 3 bases, J shed 4 bases, and the junction held 10 bases outside the gene matches. The CDR3 DNA is TGCAGTGCTAGGGACCCCAGGGGGCCAGGCACTGAAGCTTTCTTT. It translates to CSARDPRGPGTEAFF.

This clonotype showed up just a few times. V is TRBV9 and J is TRBJ1-1, with TRBD1 identical over 7 bases. The CDR3 has 15 amino acids. Germline trimming cut 0 bases from V and 1 base from J; bases unmatched to any gene: 3. Germline V lookup: CDR1 SGDLS, CDR2 YYNGEE. The CDR3 region has the DNA TGTGCCAGCAGCGTAGCGACAGGGACGAACACTGAAGCTTTCTTT. Amino acid sequence: CASSVATGTNTEAFF. The full variable domain, rest sourced from reference TRBV9 and TRBJ1-1, is DSGVTQTPKHLITATGQRVTLRCSPRSGDLSVYWYQQSLDQGLQFLIQYYNGEERAKGNILERFSAQQFPDLHSELNLSSLELGDSALYFCASSVATGTNTEAFFGQGTRLTVV.

The V and J genes are TRBV20-1 and TRBJ2-3; 7 bases align to TRBD1. The J segment lost 4 bases and the V segment lost 3 bases, leaving 7 bases of the junction unmatched. CDR1 and CDR2 from the germline V gene are DFQATT and SNEGSKA (reference sequence). The CDR3 is made up of 14 amino acids. The CDR3 region has the DNA TGCAGTGCTAGGACAGGGATAGGCTCAGATACGCAGTATTTT. Translated: CSARTGIGSDTQYF.

This clonotype was seen a few times. The chain combines TRBV24-1 with TRBJ1-1, with 10 positions matching TRBD1. V lost 9 bases and J lost 6; bases outside the gene matches: 0. Germline-derived CDR1 and CDR2 are KGHDR and SFDVKD. The CDR3 runs 11 residues. The CDR3, as DNA: TGTGCCACCGGACAGGGGGCTGAAGCTTTCTTT. Residues: CATGQGAEAFF.

This clonotype was observed at least ten times. In DNA form, the CDR3 reads TGCGCCAGCAGCTTCGGCGGGACCCCCTACGAGCAGTACTTC. Translated: CASSFGGTPYEQYF. V gene TRBV5-1 combines with J gene TRBJ2-7; D is possibly TRBD2 (6 bases). Germline CDR1 reads SGHRS; CDR2 reads YFSETQ. The CDR3 runs to 14 residues. V was clipped by 2 bases and J by 2 bases, with 11 bases between them.

The chain is built from TRBV7-8 and TRBJ2-3, with D tentatively TRBD1 (7 bases). The CDR3 runs to 16 residues. V shed 2 bases and J shed 0 bases, with 12 bases lying between them. Germline V gives CDR1 SGHVS, CDR2 FQNEAQ. The CDR3 here is CASSLRQGGSTDTQYF. In DNA, the CDR3 is TGTGCCAGCAGCTTACGTCAGGGGGGTAGCACAGATACGCAGTATTTT.

This clonotype turned up a few times. V and J are TRBV6-5 and TRBJ1-2; no definite D call. The CDR3 covers 13 residues. CDR1 MNHEY and CDR2 SVGAGI come from the germline V gene. With 2 bases removed from V and 7 bases from J, the gap between germline ends came to 11 bases. CDR3 loop: CASSYDRVAGYTF. CDR3 nucleotide sequence: TGTGCCAGCAGTTACGATCGGGTTGCTGGCTACACCTTC.

This sequence joins TRBV4-1 and TRBJ1-2, with 7 bases that match TRBD1. Germline V gene lookup returns CDR1 MGHRA and CDR2 YSYEKL. V shed 6 bases and J 3 bases; nucleotides not matched to a gene: 19. This CDR3 region has 18 residues. Here the CDR3 reads CASRSWYRTGRSYYGYTF. The DNA for the CDR3 is TGCGCCAGCAGATCCTGGTATCGGACAGGCCGAAGCTACTATGGCTACACCTTC.

This clonotype was seen more than once but under ten times. The V call is TRBV6-5, the J call TRBJ2-6; D is ambiguous. CDR1 and CDR2 from the germline V gene are MNHEY and SVGAGI. The CDR3 is 15 residues long. V lost 4 bases to trimming and J lost 6 bases, with 13 bases between them. In DNA, the CDR3 is TGTGCCAGCAGTTTGCTTCTCTCGGAGGCCAACGTCCTGACTTTC. Protein product: CASSLLLSEANVLTF.

The V call is TRBV30, the J call TRBJ2-3; 7 nucleotides align to TRBD1. The CDR3 has 14 residues. Per the germline V gene, CDR1 is GTSNPN and CDR2 is SVGIG (reference sequence). With 2 bases clipped from V and 0 bases from J, the junction kept 2 bases outside the gene matches. The CDR3, as DNA: TGTGCCTGGAGTTCGGGACAGAGCACAGATACGCAGTATTTT. Encoded protein: CAWSSGQSTDTQYF.

This clonotype came up a few times. The chain employs TRBV7-2 and TRBJ1-3; perhaps TRBD1 as D (5 bases). Trimming pared 4 bases from V and 4 bases from J, leaving 11 bases between. Looked up from germline, CDR1 is SGHTA and CDR2 is FQGNSA. There are 14 residues in the CDR3. The CDR3 coding sequence is TGTGCCAGCAGCTCCGGACATGAAGGAAACACCATATATTTT. Protein product: CASSSGHEGNTIYF.

This clonotype was counted only a few times. V usage is TRBV7-3 and J usage is TRBJ1-6; D gene ambiguous. The CDR3 length is 15 residues. Germline CDR1 is SGHTA and CDR2 is FQGTGA. V lost 5 bases and J lost 10, with 18 bases in between. CDR3 region: CASSKLSGGVSPLHF. CDR3 bases: TGTGCCAGCAGCAAACTCAGCGGTGGGGTCTCACCCCTCCACTTT.

The chain joins TRBV19 to TRBJ1-5; 9 nucleotides match TRBD1. Trimming removed 6 bases from V and 1 base from J; junction bases left unmatched: 4. Germline CDR1 reads LNHDA; CDR2 reads SQIVND (reference sequence). This CDR3 region has 15 residues. The CDR3 loop is CASRTTGGSNQPQHF. As DNA, the CDR3 is TGTGCCAGTAGGACAACAGGGGGCAGCAATCAGCCCCAGCATTTT. Drawing the rest from reference TRBV19 and TRBJ1-5, the complete variable domain is DGGITQSPKYLFRKEGQNVTLSCEQNLNHDAMYWYRQDPGQGLRLIYYSQIVNDFQKGDIAEGYSVSREKKESFPLTVTSAQKNPTAFYLCASRTTGGSNQPQHFGDGTRLSIL.

A few counts support this clonotype. The chain uses TRBV20-1 and TRBJ2-6; possibly TRBD2 for D (5 bases). There are 14 residues in the CDR3. Per the germline V gene, CDR1 is DFQATT and CDR2 is SNEGSKA (reference sequence). Trimming took off 5 bases at V and 0 bases at J, with 8 bases between the two ends. CDR3 bases: TGCAGTGCTGTAGCGAGCTCTGGGGCCAACGTCCTGACTTTC. This translates into CSAVASSGANVLTF.

The J gene is TRBJ2-3, the V gene TRBV10-3; 7 nucleotides line up with TRBD2. With V trimmed by 4 bases and J by 2 bases, 9 bases remained unmatched. Germline lookup yields CDR1 ENHRY and CDR2 SYGVKD. This CDR3 region has 16 residues. CDR3 in DNA: TGTGCCATCAGTGTCTCCCTCGGGGGGAACACAGATACGCAGTATTTT. The encoded protein is CAISVSLGGNTDTQYF.

This clonotype has ten or more counts. The chain has TRBV4-3 and TRBJ1-1; possibly TRBD1 for D (5 bases). The CDR3 runs 14 residues. The V and J ends lost 1 base and 5 bases respectively, with 11 bases between them. Germline values: CDR1 LGHNA, CDR2 YSLEER. This chain's CDR3 is CASSQGRGWTEAFF. In DNA, the CDR3 is TGCGCCAGCAGCCAAGGGAGGGGATGGACTGAAGCTTTCTTT.

This clonotype was seen only a few times. The CDR3 region is CASSLEEGGRSYNEQFF. In nucleotides, the CDR3 is TGTGCCAGCAGCTTAGAAGAGGGGGGTCGGTCCTACAATGAGCAGTTCTTC. The V gene is TRBV7-8, the J gene TRBJ2-1, with D perhaps matching TRBD1 or TRBD2 (6 bases each). V was pared by 1 base and J by 1 base, with 14 bases between. The CDR3 runs 17 residues. Per germline, CDR1 SGHVS and CDR2 FQNEAQ.

This clonotype has ten or more counts. The chain links TRBV4-3 to TRBJ2-3; 10 bases match TRBD2. The germline V gene has CDR1 LGHNA and CDR2 YSLEER. The CDR3 runs 18 residues. The J segment lost 1 base and the V segment lost 0 bases, leaving 7 bases of the junction unmatched. The CDR3 DNA reads TGCGCCAGCAGCCAAGAGGCAGCGGGGGGGCTGGGCACAGATACGCAGTATTTT. Residues: CASSQEAAGGLGTDTQYF.

This clonotype appeared a few times. The chain uses TRBV27 and TRBJ2-3; 8 nucleotides align to TRBD1. CDR3 length: 13 amino acids. V gave up 6 bases and J gave up 4 bases; unmatched junction bases: 3. Germline V gene data show CDR1 as MNHEY and CDR2 as SMNVEV (reference sequence). The CDR3 loop reads CASRGQGSDTQYF. The CDR3 DNA sequence: TGTGCCAGCAGAGGACAGGGATCAGATACGCAGTATTTT.

The CDR3 nucleotides are TGTGCCAGTAGTATTCCGGGGGTCGTGAACACTGAAGCTTTCTTT. It specifies CASSIPGVVNTEAFF. The V gene is TRBV19, the J gene TRBJ1-1; D might be TRBD1 (5 bases). V dropped 3 bases and J dropped 0 bases, with 11 bases sitting between them. Germline lookup yields CDR1 LNHDA and CDR2 SQIVND (reference sequence). This CDR3 is built from 15 residues.